The sequence of this T cell receptor beta chain was determined in a study of T cell responses to AZD1222 COVID-19 vaccine. Details on this clone: Its target is unknown.

TCRdb's table, derived via immunoSEQ multiplex PCR, lists solely in-frame clones and lacks some. The data hold around 150,000 clones, with more than 75% observed a single time. General study points: An increase in Spike-specific TCR breadth and depth was observed after two AZD1222 doses.

The V end was cut by 4 bases, the J end by 2 bases, with 14 bases between. The CDR3 consists of 15 residues. In germline, CDR1 is MGHRA, CDR2 YSYEKL. The genes are TRBV4-1 and TRBJ2-5; maybe TRBD1 (5 bases). The sequencing here drew on peripheral blood, taken 28 days after the second AZD1222 dose. This sequence originates from an adult who received the AZD1222 COVID-19 vaccine. The CDR3 here is CASSPTGRTQETQYF. The CDR3 coding sequence is TGCGCCAGCAGCCCCACAGGAAGAACACAAGAGACCCAGTACTTC.